The present TCR beta chain was sequenced within a study of blood T cell repertoires in COVID-19. TCRdb's table, derived via immunoSEQ multiplex PCR, lists solely in-frame clones and lacks some. The repertoire holds around 430,000 clones, approximately 88% seen once, with roughly 12% in the top ten. The germline CDR1 and CDR2 sequences are MNHEY and SVGAGI. The CDR3 sequence is 14 residues long. J was trimmed by 6 bases and V by 6 bases; bases with no gene match: 6. Details on this clone: The same CDR3 can be traced to other DNA sequences in this sample.

The chain combines TRBV6-5 with TRBJ2-7; 12 bases fit TRBD1. This TCR derives from a woman aged 50 to 65 with COVID-19, enrolled during active disease. Material for sequencing was peripheral blood. CDR3 in amino acids: CASRTGTGGAEQYF. CDR3 sequence (DNA): TGTGCCAGCAGAACCGGGACAGGGGGCGCCGAGCAGTACTTC.